Below are 10 T cell receptor beta chains sequenced from a single sample in a study of siplizumab effects on memory and regulatory T cells. Generated by immunoSEQ multiplex PCR, the TCRdb table keeps only in-frame clones and is missing some. The repertoire holds more than 60,000 clones, with roughly 93% as singletons. The source material was CD8+ T cells sorted from blood. These TCRs come from a human donor in good health.

The chain links TRBV4-1 to TRBJ1-1; 7 bases agree with TRBD1. Trimming at V came to 1 base and at J to 5 bases, leaving 4 bases not matched to a gene. The length of the CDR3 is 14 residues. Per the germline V gene, CDR1 is MGHRA and CDR2 is YSYEKL. The CDR3 reads CASSQAGGWTEAFF. Written as DNA, the CDR3 is TGCGCCAGCAGCCAAGCAGGGGGTTGGACTGAAGCTTTCTTT.

This clone was counted between two and nine times. In DNA, the CDR3 is TGTGCCAGCAGCTCACCCCCCGATTCAAGCTATGGCTACACCTTC. It translates to CASSSPPDSSYGYTF. This chain connects TRBV7-6 to TRBJ1-2; D remains ambiguous. This CDR3 contains 15 residues. V lost 4 bases and J 4 bases, leaving 16 bases between the germline ends. CDR1 SGHVS and CDR2 FNYEAQ come from the germline V gene.

V is TRBV6-1 and J is TRBJ2-7; 8 nucleotides match TRBD1. Unmatched junction bases numbered 8, after V lost 3 bases and J lost 7 bases. Germline CDR1 MNHNS, CDR2 SASEGT. The CDR3 runs 14 residues. CDR3 residues: CASSDRRGLGEQYF. CDR3 nucleotide sequence: TGTGCCAGCAGTGATCGCAGGGGGCTAGGGGAGCAGTACTTC.

V gene TRBV19 combines with J gene TRBJ1-5; D unclear. Germline CDR1 LNHDA, CDR2 SQIVND (reference sequence). The V gene lost 0 bases and the J gene lost 0 bases, with 6 bases spanning the gap. The length of the CDR3 is 15 residues. This CDR3 reads CASSIDEYSNQPQHF. The CDR3 bases are TGTGCCAGTAGTATAGACGAGTATAGCAATCAGCCCCAGCATTTT.

The chain joins TRBV29-1 to TRBJ1-5, with D perhaps TRBD1 (5 bases). CDR1 and CDR2 (germline): SQVTM, ANQGSEA. The CDR3 covers 14 residues. Trimming took off 4 bases at V and 1 base at J, with 11 bases between the two ends. The CDR3 is CSVGEGISNQPQHF. In DNA form, the CDR3 reads TGCAGCGTTGGGGAGGGGATCAGCAATCAGCCCCAGCATTTT.

The gene calls are TRBV4-1 and TRBJ2-2, with D possibly being TRBD2 (5 bases). Germline V CDR1 and CDR2: MGHRA, YSYEKL. Trimming took 0 bases from V and 6 from J, leaving 14 bases between them. This CDR3 has 16 residues. The CDR3 loop is CASSQEGQLAAGELFF. In DNA form, the CDR3 reads TGCGCCAGCAGCCAAGAGGGCCAGCTAGCCGCCGGGGAGCTGTTTTTT.

V gene TRBV29-1 combines with J gene TRBJ2-7, with 9 bases identical to TRBD1. Per the germline V gene, CDR1 is SQVTM and CDR2 is ANQGSEA. The V gene end was trimmed by 6 bases and the J gene end by 2 bases; junction bases not matched to a gene: 5. The CDR3 covers 13 residues. The CDR3 spells CSVGTGLTYEQYF. The CDR3 DNA follows: TGCAGCGTGGGGACAGGGCTGACCTACGAGCAGTACTTC.

The CDR3, as DNA: TGTGCCAGCAGCTTGGAAGAGGGGAAAACCTACGAGCAGTACTTC. It specifies CASSLEEGKTYEQYF. V and J are TRBV11-2 and TRBJ2-7; either TRBD1 or TRBD2 may supply D (5 bases each). Trimming cost V 3 bases and J 2 bases, with 14 bases left between them. CDR1 SGHAT and CDR2 FQNNGV come from the germline V gene. CDR3 length: 15 amino acids.

The chain carries TRBV5-4 and TRBJ1-2, with D possibly TRBD1 on 5 matching bases. This CDR3 has 13 residues. Per the germline V gene, CDR1 is SGHNT and CDR2 is YYREEE (reference sequence). V lost 4 bases, J lost 5 bases, and 12 bases lay in between. The CDR3 sequence is CASSTWDGYGYTF. CDR3 coding DNA: TGTGCCAGCAGCACCTGGGACGGTTATGGCTACACCTTC.

This clone was found once. The genes are TRBV30 and TRBJ1-2, with 7 positions matching TRBD1. J was trimmed by 2 bases and V by 3 bases; bases with no gene match: 3. CDR3 length equals 13 residues. Germline-derived CDR1 and CDR2 are GTSNPN and SVGIG (reference sequence). The chain's CDR3 is CAWRKGANYGYTF. DNA for the CDR3: TGTGCCTGGAGAAAGGGGGCAAACTATGGCTACACCTTC.